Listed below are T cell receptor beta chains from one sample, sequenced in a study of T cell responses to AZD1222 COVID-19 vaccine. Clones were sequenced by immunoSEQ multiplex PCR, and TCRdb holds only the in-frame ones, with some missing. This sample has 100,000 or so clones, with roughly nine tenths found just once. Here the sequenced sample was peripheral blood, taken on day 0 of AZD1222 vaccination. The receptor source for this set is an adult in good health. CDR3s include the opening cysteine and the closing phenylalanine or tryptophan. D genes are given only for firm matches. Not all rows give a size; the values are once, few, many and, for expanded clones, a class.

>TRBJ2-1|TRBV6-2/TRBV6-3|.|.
TGTGCCAGCAGTTATCGGGTTCAGGTTTACAATGAGCAGTTCTTC
CASSYRVQVYNEQFF
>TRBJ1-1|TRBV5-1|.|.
TGCGCCAGCAGCCGATCGAAAAATGGTCCTAAAGAAGCTTTCTTT
CASSRSKNGPKEAFF
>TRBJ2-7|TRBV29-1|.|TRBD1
TGCAGCGTAAACCGGGACAGGGAACCCTACGAGCAGTACTTC
CSVNRDREPYEQYF
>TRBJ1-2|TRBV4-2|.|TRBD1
TGTGCCAGCAGCCAAGGGACAGGGGCCTATGGCTACACCTTC
CASSQGTGAYGYTF
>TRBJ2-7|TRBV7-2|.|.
TGTGCCAGCAGCTATGGCCTGGGTGAGCAGTACTTC
CASSYGLGEQYF
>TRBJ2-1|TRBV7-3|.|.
TGTGCCAGCAGCTTCTCCCCGCCGGGGAGCTCCTACAATGAGCAGTTCTTC
CASSFSPPGSSYNEQFF
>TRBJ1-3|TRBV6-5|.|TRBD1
TGTGCCAGCAGTTACTCCCAGGGGGCAGCGGGAAACACCATATATTTT
CASSYSQGAAGNTIYF
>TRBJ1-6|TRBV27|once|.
TGTGCCAGCAGTTTAGGGACAATGGCTTCACCCCTCCACTTT
CASSLGTMASPLHF
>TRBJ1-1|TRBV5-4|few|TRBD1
TGTGCCAGCAGCACACAGGGGGCGGTTGAAGCTTTCTTT
CASSTQGAVEAFF
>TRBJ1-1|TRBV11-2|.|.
TGTGCCAGCAGCCCCTCTATTGCGAGGGGAATGAACACTGAAGCTTTCTTT
CASSPSIARGMNTEAFF
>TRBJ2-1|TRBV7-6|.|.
TGTGCCAGCAGCTTACCCCTAGGTGAGCAGTTCTTC
CASSLPLGEQFF
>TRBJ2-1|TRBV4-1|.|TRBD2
TGCGCCAGCAGCCAAGGCACCGGGCTAGCGGGGGGGAAGGAGTTCTTC
CASSQGTGLAGGKEFF
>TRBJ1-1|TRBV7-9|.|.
TGTGCCAGCAGCTTAGAGGGCCAAAACACTGAAGCTTTCTTT
CASSLEGQNTEAFF
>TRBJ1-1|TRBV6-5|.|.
TGTGCCAGCAGTTACGGGGCCTACACTGAAGCTTTCTTT
CASSYGAYTEAFF
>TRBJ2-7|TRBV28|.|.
TGTGCCAGCAGTCATTATGTCGGATACGAGCAGTACTTC
CASSHYVGYEQYF
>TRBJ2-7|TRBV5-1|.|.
TGCGCCAGCAGCTTGGAGGGGAACTACGAGCAGTACTTC
CASSLEGNYEQYF
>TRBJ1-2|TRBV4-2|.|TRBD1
TGTGCCAGCAGCCATCTGGGGACAGAGAAGGCGGTTGGCTACACCTTC
CASSHLGTEKAVGYTF
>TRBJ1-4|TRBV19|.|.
TGTGCCAGTAGTATATCGGGGAAGGATGAAAAACTGTTTTTT
CASSISGKDEKLFF
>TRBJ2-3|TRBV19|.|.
TGTGCCAGTACCCCCGGGCCATTCACAGATACGCAGTATTTT
CASTPGPFTDTQYF
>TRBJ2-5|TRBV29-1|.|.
TGCAGCGTTTCTGCCGGGCAAGAGACCCAGTACTTC
CSVSAGQETQYF
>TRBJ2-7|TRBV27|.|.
TGTGCCAGCAGTTGGTCGGGTAGCTCCTACGAGCAGTACTTC
CASSWSGSSYEQYF
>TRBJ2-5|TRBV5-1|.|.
TGCGCCAGCAGCTTGTTTGGAGATCAAGAGACCCAGTACTTC
CASSLFGDQETQYF
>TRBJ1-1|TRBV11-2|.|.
TGTGCCAGCAGCCTGGGAGGGAACACTGAAGCTTTCTTT
CASSLGGNTEAFF
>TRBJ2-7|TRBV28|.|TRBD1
TGTGCCAGCAGTTTACGGACAGGGGGTACCAGCTCCTACGAGCAGTACTTC
CASSLRTGGTSSYEQYF
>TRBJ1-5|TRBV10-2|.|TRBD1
TGCGCCAGCAGTCCAGAAGGGGTAGGGGACAGGGTCGTCCTTAGCAATCAGCCCCAGCATTTT
CASSPEGVGDRVVLSNQPQHF
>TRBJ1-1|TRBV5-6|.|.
TGTGCCAGCAGCTTGCGAGTTCCGGGGAACACTGAAGCTTTCTTT
CASSLRVPGNTEAFF
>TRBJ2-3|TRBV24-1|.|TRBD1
TGTGCCACCAGTGATTTGAGTACGAGGGGGCTTAGTACAGATACGCAGTATTTT
CATSDLSTRGLSTDTQYF
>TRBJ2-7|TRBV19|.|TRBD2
TGTGCCAGTAGTATTCGGGCTAGCGGGGGGTCTACCTCCTACGAGCAGTACTTC
CASSIRASGGSTSYEQYF
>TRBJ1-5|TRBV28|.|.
TGTGCCGTCAGGGACACTCTTAGCAATCAGCCCCAGCATTTT
CAVRDTLSNQPQHF
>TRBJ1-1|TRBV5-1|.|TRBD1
TGCGCCAGCAGCCCCGAGACAGGGTTAGTCACTGAAGCTTTCTTT
CASSPETGLVTEAFF
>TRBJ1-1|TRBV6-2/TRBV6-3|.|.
TGTGCCAGCAGCTATTCAGTAGGGCGTGGGATGGACACTGAAGCTTTCTTT
CASSYSVGRGMDTEAFF
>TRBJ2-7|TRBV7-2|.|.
TGTGCCAGCAGCTTAGGGACGTCGGCAGGTCCTTGGGGGGAGCAGTACTTC
CASSLGTSAGPWGEQYF
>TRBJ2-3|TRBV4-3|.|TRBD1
TGCGCCAGCAGCCAAGCGGACAGGCCTGCAGACACGCAGTATTTT
CASSQADRPADTQYF
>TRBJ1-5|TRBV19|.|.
TGTGCCAGTAGTATTATCAATTCCCTTAGCAATCAGCCCCAGCATTTT
CASSIINSLSNQPQHF
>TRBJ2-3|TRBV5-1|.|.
TGCGCCAGCAGCTTAAACGCGGTATCAGGCACAGATACGCAGTATTTT
CASSLNAVSGTDTQYF
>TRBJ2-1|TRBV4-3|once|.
TGCGCCAGCAGCTCCCCAGGGGTTTCAGACAATGAGCAGTTCTTC
CASSSPGVSDNEQFF
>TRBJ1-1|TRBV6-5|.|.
TGTGCCAGCAGCTACGACCAAGGTGGCACTGAAGCTTTCTTT
CASSYDQGGTEAFF
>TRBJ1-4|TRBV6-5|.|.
TGTGCCAGCATGGGCAGAGGGCGGGAAAAACTGTTTTTT
CASMGRGREKLFF
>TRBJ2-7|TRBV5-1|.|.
TGCGCCAGCAGCTCCCGGGACATGTCCTACGAGCAGTACTTC
CASSSRDMSYEQYF
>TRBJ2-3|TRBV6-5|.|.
TGTGCCAGCAGTTACTCGCGAGGAGGGTCTGATACGCAGTATTTT
CASSYSRGGSDTQYF
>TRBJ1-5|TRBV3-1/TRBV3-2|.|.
TGTGCCAGCAGCCAGTTTGTCCCTCAGCCCCAGCATTTT
CASSQFVPQPQHF
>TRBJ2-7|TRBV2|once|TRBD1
TGTGCCACCTCACGGCAGGGGGAGTGGGGTTCCTACGAGCAGTACTTC
CATSRQGEWGSYEQYF
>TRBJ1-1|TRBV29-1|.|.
TGCAGCGTTGTTGGGGAGCCCACCCCTTTGAACACTGAAGCTTTCTTT
CSVVGEPTPLNTEAFF
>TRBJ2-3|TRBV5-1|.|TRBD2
TGCGCCAGCAGCTTGACTAGCGGAATCACAGATACGCAGTATTTT
CASSLTSGITDTQYF
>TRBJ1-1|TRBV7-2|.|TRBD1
TGTGCCAGCAGCTTAGGTCGGACAGGCACTGAAGCTTTCTTT
CASSLGRTGTEAFF
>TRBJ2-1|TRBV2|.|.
TGTGCCAGCAGCCACCAAACAGTCACCCTATACAATGAGCAGTTCTTC
CASSHQTVTLYNEQFF
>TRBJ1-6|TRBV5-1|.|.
TGCGCCAGCAGCCCGGACCGGGCAAGATCACCCCTCCACTTT
CASSPDRARSPLHF
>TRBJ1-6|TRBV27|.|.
TGTGCCAGCAGTCCTTACGGGCCGATGAGCTCCTATAATTCACCCCTCCACTTT
CASSPYGPMSSYNSPLHF
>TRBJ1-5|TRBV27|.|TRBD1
TGTGCCAGCAGGCGGACAGGGGGGAGCAATCAGCCCCAGCATTTT
CASRRTGGSNQPQHF
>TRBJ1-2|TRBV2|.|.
TGTGCCAGCAGTGATTGGAGGAGCGGCTACACCTTC
CASSDWRSGYTF